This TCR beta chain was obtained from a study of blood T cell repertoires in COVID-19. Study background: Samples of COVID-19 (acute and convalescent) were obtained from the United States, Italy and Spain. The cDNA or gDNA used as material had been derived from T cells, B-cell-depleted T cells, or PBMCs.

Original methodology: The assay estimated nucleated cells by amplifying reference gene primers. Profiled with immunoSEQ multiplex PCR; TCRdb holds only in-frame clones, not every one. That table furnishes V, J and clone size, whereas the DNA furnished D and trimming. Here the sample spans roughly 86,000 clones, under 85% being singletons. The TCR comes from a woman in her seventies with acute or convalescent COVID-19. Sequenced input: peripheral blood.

Here the CDR3 reads CASSQVQGTYSNQPQHF. DNA for the CDR3: TGCGCCAGCAGCCAAGTCCAGGGAACCTATAGCAATCAGCCCCAGCATTTT. This chain connects TRBV4-1 to TRBJ1-5; possibly TRBD1 for D (5 bases). Germline V gene sequence: CDR1 MGHRA, CDR2 YSYEKL. The CDR3 covers 17 residues. V was cut by 1 base and J by 0 bases, with 13 bases left in between.